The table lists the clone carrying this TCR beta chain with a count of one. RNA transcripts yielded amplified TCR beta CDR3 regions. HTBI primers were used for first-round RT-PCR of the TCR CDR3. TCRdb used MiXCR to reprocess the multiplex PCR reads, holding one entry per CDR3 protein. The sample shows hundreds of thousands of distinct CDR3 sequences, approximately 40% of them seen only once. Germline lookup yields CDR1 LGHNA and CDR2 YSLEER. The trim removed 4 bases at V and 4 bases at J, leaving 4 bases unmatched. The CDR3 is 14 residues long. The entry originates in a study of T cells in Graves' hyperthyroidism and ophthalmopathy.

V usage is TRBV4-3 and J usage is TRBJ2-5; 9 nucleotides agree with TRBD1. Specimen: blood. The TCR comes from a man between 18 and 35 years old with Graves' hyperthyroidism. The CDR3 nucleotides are TGCGCCAGCAGCCTTGACAGGGGGATAGAGACCCAGTACTTC. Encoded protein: CASSLDRGIETQYF.